This T cell receptor (beta chain) was captured in a study of blood T cell repertoires in COVID-19. Overall study context: Acute and convalescent COVID-19 specimens originated in the United States, Italy and Spain. PBMCs, B-cell-depleted T cells, or T cells were the source of the cDNA or gDNA that made up the material.

The V gene's germline CDR1 is SGHRS and CDR2 YFSETQ. V lost 0 bases to trimming and J lost 0 bases; unmatched junction nucleotides: 8. The CDR3 sequence is 18 residues long. In the source study's methods: Estimation of nucleated cell counts was performed using reference gene primer amplification. Sequenced by immunoSEQ multiplex PCR; TCRdb stores in-frame clones only, minus some. The V and J calls and clone size were taken over from that table, and D and trimming were inferred from the DNA. The sample yields fewer than 300,000 clones, roughly 83% seen once. Sequences were obtained from peripheral blood. The receptor was isolated from a woman aged 70-85 years with active or convalescent COVID-19. The chain uses TRBV5-1 and TRBJ2-5, with 10 bases fitting TRBD1. As DNA, the CDR3 is TGCGCCAGCAGCTTGGGGGTCTCGGGACAGGGGTACCAAGAGACCCAGTACTTC. Its protein product is CASSLGVSGQGYQETQYF.